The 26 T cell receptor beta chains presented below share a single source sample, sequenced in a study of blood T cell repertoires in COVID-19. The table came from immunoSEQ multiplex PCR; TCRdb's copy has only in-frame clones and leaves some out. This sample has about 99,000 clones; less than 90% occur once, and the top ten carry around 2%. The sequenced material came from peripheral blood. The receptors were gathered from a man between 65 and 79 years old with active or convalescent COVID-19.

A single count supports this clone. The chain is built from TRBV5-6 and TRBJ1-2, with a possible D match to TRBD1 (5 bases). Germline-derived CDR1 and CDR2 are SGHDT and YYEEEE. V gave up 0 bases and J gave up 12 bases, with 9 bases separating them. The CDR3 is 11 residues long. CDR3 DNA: TGTGCCAGCAGCTTGGCAGGGTCAGACACCTTC. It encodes CASSLAGSDTF.

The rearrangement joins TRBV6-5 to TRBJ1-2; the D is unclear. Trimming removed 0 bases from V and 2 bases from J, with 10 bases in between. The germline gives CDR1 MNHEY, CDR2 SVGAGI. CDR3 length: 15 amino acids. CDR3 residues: CASSYSVSENYGYTF. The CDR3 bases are TGTGCCAGCAGTTACTCCGTCAGCGAAAACTATGGCTACACCTTC.

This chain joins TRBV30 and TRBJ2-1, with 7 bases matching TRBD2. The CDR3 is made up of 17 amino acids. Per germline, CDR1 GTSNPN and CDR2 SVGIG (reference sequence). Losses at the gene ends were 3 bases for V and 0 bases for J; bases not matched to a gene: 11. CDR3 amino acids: CAWSPSGGQSSYNEQFF. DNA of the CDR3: TGTGCCTGGAGCCCCTCGGGGGGTCAGAGCTCCTACAATGAGCAGTTCTTC.

CDR3 sequence reads: CASSLGTGGTGNTIYF. DNA for the CDR3: TGTGCCAGCAGCTTGGGGACAGGGGGAACTGGAAACACCATATATTTT. The chain combines TRBV5-4 with TRBJ1-3, with 10 bases lining up with TRBD1. Germline V lookup: CDR1 SGHNT, CDR2 YYREEE (reference sequence). With V trimmed by 0 bases and J by 2 bases, 2 bases remained unmatched. CDR3 size: 16 residues. Based on the CDR3 plus reference TRBV5-4 and TRBJ1-3, the full variable domain is ETGVTQSPTHLIKTRGQQVTLRCSSQSGHNTVSWYQQALGQGPQFIFQYYREEENGRGNFPPRFSGLQFPNYSSELNVNALELDDSALYLCASSLGTGGTGNTIYFGEGSWLTVV.

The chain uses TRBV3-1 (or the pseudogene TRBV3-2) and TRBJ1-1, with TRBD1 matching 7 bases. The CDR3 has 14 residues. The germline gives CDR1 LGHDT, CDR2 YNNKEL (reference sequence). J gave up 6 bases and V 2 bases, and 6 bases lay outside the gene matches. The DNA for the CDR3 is TGTGCCAGCAGCCAATTAGGGGGCAACGCTGAAGCTTTCTTT. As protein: CASSQLGGNAEAFF.

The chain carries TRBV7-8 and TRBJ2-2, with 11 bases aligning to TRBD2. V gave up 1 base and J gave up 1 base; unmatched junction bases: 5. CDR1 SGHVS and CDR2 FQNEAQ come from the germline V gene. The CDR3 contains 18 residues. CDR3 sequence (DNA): TGTGCCAGCAGCTTAGAACTAGCGGGGGCCTTGAACACCGGGGAGCTGTTTTTT. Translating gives CASSLELAGALNTGELFF. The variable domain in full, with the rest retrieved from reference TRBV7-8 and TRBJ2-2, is GAGVSQSPRYKVAKRGQDVALRCDPISGHVSLFWYQQALGQGPEFLTYFQNEAQLDKSGLPSDRFFAERPEGSVSTLKIQRTQQEDSAVYLCASSLELAGALNTGELFFGEGSRLTVL.

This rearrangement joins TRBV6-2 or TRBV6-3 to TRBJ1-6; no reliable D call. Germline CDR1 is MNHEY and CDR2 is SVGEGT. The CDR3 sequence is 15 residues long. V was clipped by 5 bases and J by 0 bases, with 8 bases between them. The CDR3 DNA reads TGTGCCAGCAGTCGGGGTTACTCCTATAATTCACCCCTCCACTTT. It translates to CASSRGYSYNSPLHF.

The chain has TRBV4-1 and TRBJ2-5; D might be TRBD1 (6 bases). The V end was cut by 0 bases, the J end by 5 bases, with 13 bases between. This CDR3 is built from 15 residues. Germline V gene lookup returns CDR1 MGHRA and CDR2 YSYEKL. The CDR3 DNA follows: TGCGCCAGCAGCCAAGACCGGACAGTTTTGGAGACCCAGTACTTC. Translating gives CASSQDRTVLETQYF.

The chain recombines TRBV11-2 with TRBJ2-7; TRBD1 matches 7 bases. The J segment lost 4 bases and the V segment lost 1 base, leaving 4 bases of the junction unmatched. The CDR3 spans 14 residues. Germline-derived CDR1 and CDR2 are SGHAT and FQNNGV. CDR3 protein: CASSLGRRGYEQYF. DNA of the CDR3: TGTGCCAGCAGCTTAGGGCGCAGGGGGTACGAGCAGTACTTC.

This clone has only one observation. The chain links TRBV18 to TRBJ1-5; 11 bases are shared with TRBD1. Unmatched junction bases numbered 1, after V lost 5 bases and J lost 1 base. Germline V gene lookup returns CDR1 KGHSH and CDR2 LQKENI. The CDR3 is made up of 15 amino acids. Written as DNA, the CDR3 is TGTGCCAGCTCAGGACAGGGGGCAAGCAATCAGCCCCAGCATTTT. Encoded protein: CASSGQGASNQPQHF.

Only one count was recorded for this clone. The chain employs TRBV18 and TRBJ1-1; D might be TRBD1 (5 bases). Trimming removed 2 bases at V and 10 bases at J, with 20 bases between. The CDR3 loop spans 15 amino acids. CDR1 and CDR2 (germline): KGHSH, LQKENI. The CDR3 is CASSPGARAFNGAFF. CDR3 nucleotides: TGTGCCAGCTCACCAGGGGCCCGCGCGTTTAATGGAGCTTTCTTT.

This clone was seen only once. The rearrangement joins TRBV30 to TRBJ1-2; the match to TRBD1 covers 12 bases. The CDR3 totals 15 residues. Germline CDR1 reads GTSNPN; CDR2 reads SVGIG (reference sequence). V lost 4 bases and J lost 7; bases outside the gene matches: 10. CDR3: CAWTLGTGGFGGYTF. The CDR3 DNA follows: TGTGCCTGGACCCTGGGGACAGGGGGCTTTGGTGGCTACACCTTC.

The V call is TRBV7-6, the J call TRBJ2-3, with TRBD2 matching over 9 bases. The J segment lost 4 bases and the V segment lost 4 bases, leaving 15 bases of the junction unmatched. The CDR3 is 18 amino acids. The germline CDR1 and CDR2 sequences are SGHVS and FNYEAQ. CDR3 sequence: CASSSPSFGGGASDTQYF. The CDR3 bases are TGTGCCAGCAGCTCCCCCTCTTTTGGCGGGGGGGCATCAGATACGCAGTATTTT.

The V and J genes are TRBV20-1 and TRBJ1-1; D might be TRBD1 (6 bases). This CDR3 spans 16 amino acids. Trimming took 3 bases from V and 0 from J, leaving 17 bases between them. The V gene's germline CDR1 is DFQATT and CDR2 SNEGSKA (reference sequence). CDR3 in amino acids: CSASRSGGGLNTEAFF. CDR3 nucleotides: TGCAGTGCTAGTAGGTCGGGTGGGGGCTTGAACACTGAAGCTTTCTTT.

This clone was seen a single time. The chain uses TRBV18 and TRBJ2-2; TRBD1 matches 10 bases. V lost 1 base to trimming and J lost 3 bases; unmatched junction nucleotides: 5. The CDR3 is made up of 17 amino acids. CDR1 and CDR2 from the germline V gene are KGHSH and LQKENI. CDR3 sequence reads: CASSPLTGGGYTGELFF. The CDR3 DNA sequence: TGTGCCAGCTCACCACTGACAGGGGGCGGTTACACCGGGGAGCTGTTTTTT.

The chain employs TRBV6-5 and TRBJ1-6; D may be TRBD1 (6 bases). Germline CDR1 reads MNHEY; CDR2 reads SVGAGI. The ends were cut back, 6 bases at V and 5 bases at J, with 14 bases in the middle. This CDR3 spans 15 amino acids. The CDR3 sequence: CASRLSGTHNSPLHF. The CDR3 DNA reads TGTGCCAGCAGGTTAAGCGGGACACATAATTCACCCCTCCACTTT.

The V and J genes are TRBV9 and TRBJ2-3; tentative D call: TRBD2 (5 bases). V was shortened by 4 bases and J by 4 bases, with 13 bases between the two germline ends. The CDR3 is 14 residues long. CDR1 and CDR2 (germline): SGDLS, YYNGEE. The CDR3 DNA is TGTGCCAGCAGCCCAGGACTGGGATCAGATACGCAGTATTTT. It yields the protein CASSPGLGSDTQYF.

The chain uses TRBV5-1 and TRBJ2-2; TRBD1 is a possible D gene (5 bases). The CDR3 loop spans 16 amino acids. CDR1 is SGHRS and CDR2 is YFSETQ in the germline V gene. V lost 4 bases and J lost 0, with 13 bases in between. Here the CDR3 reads CASSEQVPANTGELFF. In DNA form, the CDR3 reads TGCGCCAGCAGCGAACAGGTCCCCGCGAACACCGGGGAGCTGTTTTTT.

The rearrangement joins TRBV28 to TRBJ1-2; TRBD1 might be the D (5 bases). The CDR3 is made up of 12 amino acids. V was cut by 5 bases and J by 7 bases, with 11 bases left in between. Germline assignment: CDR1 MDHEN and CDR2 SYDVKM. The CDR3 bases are TGTGCCAGCAGTCTGGGACTGGGTGGCTACACCTTC. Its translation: CASSLGLGGYTF.

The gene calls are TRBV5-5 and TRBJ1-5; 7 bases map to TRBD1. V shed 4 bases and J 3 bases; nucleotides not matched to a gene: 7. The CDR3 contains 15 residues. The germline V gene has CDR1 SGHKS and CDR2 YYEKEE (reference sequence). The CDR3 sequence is CASSNSGTDNQPQHF. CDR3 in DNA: TGTGCCAGCAGCAACTCCGGGACAGACAATCAGCCCCAGCATTTT. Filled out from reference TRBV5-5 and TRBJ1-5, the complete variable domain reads DAGVTQSPTHLIKTRGQQVTLRCSPISGHKSVSWYQQVLGQGPQFIFQYYEKEERGRGNFPDRFSARQFPNYSSELNVNALLLGDSALYLCASSNSGTDNQPQHFGDGTRLSIL.

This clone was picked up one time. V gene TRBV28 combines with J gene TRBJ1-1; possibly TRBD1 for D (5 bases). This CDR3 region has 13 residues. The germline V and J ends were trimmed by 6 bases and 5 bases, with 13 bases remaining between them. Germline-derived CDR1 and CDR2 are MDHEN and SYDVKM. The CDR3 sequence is CASRSGGTTEAFF. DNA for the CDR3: TGTGCCAGCAGGAGCGGGGGTACGACTGAAGCTTTCTTT.

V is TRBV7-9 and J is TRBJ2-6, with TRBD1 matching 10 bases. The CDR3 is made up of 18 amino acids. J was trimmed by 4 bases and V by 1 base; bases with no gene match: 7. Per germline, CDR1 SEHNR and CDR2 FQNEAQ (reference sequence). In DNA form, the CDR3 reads TGTGCCAGCAGCTTAGGTGCGGACAGGGGGACCGGGGCCAACGTCCTGACTTTC. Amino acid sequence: CASSLGADRGTGANVLTF.

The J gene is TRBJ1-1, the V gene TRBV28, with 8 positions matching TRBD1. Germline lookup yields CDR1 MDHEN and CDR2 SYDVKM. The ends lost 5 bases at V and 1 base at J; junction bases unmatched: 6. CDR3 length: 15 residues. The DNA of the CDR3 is TGTGCCAGCAGTCCCCGACAGGGGTGGAACACTGAAGCTTTCTTT. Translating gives CASSPRQGWNTEAFF.

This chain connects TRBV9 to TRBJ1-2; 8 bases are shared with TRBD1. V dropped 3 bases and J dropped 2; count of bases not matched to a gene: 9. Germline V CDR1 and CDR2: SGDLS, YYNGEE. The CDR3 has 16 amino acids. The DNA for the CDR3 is TGTGCCAGCAGCGCCGGGACAGGAAAAAAGAACTATGGCTACACCTTC. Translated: CASSAGTGKKNYGYTF.

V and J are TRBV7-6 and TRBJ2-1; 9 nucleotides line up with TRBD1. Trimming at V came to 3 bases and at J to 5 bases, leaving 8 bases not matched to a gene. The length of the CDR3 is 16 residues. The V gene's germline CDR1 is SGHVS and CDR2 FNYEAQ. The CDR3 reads CASSFIQGALDNEQFF. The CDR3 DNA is TGTGCCAGCAGCTTCATACAGGGGGCACTTGACAATGAGCAGTTCTTC.

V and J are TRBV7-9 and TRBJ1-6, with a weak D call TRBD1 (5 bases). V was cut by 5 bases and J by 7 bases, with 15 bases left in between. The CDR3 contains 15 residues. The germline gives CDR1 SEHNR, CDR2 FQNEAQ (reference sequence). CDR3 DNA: TGTGCCAGCAGCCCCCCCTTGGGGGGGAATTCACCCCTCCACTTT. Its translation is CASSPPLGGNSPLHF.